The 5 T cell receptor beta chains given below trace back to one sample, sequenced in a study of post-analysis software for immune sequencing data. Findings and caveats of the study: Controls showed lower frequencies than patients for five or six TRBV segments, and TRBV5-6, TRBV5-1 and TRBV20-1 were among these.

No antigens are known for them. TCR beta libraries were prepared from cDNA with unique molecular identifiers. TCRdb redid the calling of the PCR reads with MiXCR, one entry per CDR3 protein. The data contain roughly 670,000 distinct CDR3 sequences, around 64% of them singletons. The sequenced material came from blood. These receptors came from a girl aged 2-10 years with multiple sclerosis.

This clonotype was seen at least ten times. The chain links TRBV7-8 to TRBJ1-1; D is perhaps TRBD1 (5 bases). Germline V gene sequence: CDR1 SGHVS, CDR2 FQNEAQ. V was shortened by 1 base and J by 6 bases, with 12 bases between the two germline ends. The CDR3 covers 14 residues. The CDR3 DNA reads TGTGCCAGCAGCTTAGGGGGCGCGATAGCTGAAGCTTTCTTT. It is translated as CASSLGGAIAEAFF.

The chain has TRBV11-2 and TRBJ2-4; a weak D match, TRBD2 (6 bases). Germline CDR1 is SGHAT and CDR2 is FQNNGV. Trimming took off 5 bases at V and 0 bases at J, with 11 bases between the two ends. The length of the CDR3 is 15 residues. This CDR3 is CASSAPGLAKNIQYF. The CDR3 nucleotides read TGTGCCAGCAGCGCACCGGGACTAGCCAAAAACATTCAGTACTTC. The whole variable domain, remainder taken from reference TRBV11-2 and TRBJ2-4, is EAGVAQSPRYKIIEKRQSVAFWCNPISGHATLYWYQQILGQGPKLLIQFQNNGVVDDSQLPKDRFSAERLKGVDSTLKIQPAKLEDSAVYLCASSAPGLAKNIQYFGAGTRLSVL.

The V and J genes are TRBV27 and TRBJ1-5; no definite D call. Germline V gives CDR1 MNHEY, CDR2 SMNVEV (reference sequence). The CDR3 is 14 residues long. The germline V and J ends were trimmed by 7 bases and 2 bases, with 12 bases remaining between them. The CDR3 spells CASKRVAGNQPQHF. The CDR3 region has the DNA TGTGCCAGCAAAAGGGTGGCAGGCAATCAGCCCCAGCATTTT.

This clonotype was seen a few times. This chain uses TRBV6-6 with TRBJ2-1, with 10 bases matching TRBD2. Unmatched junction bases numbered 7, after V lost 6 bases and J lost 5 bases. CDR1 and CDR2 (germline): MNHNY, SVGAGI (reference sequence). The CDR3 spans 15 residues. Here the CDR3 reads CASRSAGGENNEQFF. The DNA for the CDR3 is TGTGCCAGCAGGTCAGCGGGAGGGGAAAACAATGAGCAGTTCTTC.

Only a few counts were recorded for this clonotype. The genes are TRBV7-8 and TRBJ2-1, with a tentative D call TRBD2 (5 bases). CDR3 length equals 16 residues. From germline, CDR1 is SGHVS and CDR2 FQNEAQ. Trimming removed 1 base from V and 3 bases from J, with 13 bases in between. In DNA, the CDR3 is TGTGCCAGCAGCTTAGTGATCAGCGGTGACTACAATGAGCAGTTCTTC. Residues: CASSLVISGDYNEQFF.